The T cell receptor beta chain described here comes from a study of blood T cell repertoires in COVID-19. Study at large: There were acute and convalescent COVID-19 samples, and they came from the United States, Italy and Spain. From T cells, B-cell-depleted T cells, or PBMCs came the material, which was cDNA or gDNA.

The CDR3 contains 13 residues. Trimming at V came to 1 base and at J to 7 bases, leaving 3 bases not matched to a gene. The germline V gene has CDR1 SGHKS and CDR2 YYEKEE (reference sequence). Per the study methods: Counts of nucleated cells, estimated from reference gene primer amplification, were obtained. The method was immunoSEQ multiplex PCR; TCRdb's version includes in-frame clones alone and lacks a portion of them. V, J and clone size were drawn from that table, and D and trimming were deduced from the DNA. Of 110,000 or so clones listed, 85% are singletons. This clone showed up just once. The TCR was taken from a human donor in a cohort sampled during active COVID-19. This chain joins TRBV5-5 and TRBJ1-2, with TRBD1 identical over 8 bases. Sequencing used peripheral blood. Here the CDR3 DNA reads TGTGCCAGCAGCTTGAGGACAGGGCTTGGCTACACCTTC. Translated: CASSLRTGLGYTF.